The TCR beta chain under discussion was sequenced for a study of T-cell memory formation after mild COVID-19. Study-level results: Pre-infection memory held some responding clones, suggesting pre-existing cross-reactive T cells responded. Second-wave clones with a day 37 peak had unconfirmed SARS-CoV-2 specificity. For contracting clones, CD4+ ones sat mainly in CM and EM, CD8+ in EMRA.

The V gene lost 0 bases and the J gene lost 1 base, with 9 bases spanning the gap. Germline assignment: CDR1 MGHRA and CDR2 YSYEKL. The CDR3 has 15 amino acids. The 5'RACE method, run with constant-segment primers, produced TCR alpha and TCR beta cDNA libraries (carrying sample barcodes and UMIs). TCRdb fed the 5' RACE reads into MiXCR, producing one record per CDR3 protein. The repertoire consists of more than 250,000 distinct CDR3 sequences, with around 15% occurring once and the leading ten covering roughly 20%. As regards this clonotype: The antigen is not known.

The chain joins TRBV4-1 to TRBJ1-1; the D is unclear. The receptor comes from a man between 18 and 35 years old who had mild COVID-19 (a few samples of this study predate the infection). Cell type and time point are not known. The sample taken for sequencing was PBMCs or a T cell subset sorted from them (not recorded which). CDR3 coding DNA: TGCGCCAGCAGCCAAGAATGGAGAGCGAACACTGAAGCTTTCTTT. It is translated as CASSQEWRANTEAFF.